The sequence of this T cell receptor (beta chain) was determined in a study of tumor-infiltrating lymphocytes in primary liver carcinoma. DNA and RNA were both co-extracted from about 19-30 mg of bulk tissue that had not been sorted. CDR3 length: 14 residues. CDR1 MNHEY and CDR2 SVGAGI come from the germline V gene. TCR beta cDNA was made from roughly 500 ng total RNA with a constant-region primer. ARM-PCR, slightly modified, supplied the TCR beta libraries through three nested multiplex PCR rounds. TRBV1-TRBV30 forward primers paired with a C-beta reverse primer were used in the first two PCR rounds, which ran approximately 10 cycles each. A single record per CDR3 protein comes from TCRdb applying MiXCR to the multiplex PCR reads. The sample yields 45,000 to 55,000 distinct CDR3 sequences, over 65% seen once. On this clonotype itself: The germline gene is not matched at one end of the junction; a read error may be the cause.

This TCR was recovered from a man between 40 and 49 years old with primary liver carcinoma and hepatitis B virus infection. The gene calls are TRBV6-5 and TRBJ2-7; TRBD1 is a possible D gene (6 bases). Source material: liver tumor tissue from sampling region 2. Regarding subset: tumor region T2, inferior pole. CDR3 sequence (DNA): TGTGCCAGCAGTCTTGTTAGGGGGTCCTACGAACAGTACTTC. It is translated as CASSLVRGSYEQYF.